The next 30 T cell receptor beta chains were all read from a single sample in a study of blood T cell repertoires in COVID-19. The table came from immunoSEQ multiplex PCR; TCRdb's copy has only in-frame clones and leaves some out. The repertoire holds about 350,000 clones, under 95% seen once, with less than 3.5% in the top ten. Sequencing used peripheral blood. The origin of the receptors is a woman younger than 35 who had recovered from COVID-19.

This chain joins TRBV5-1 and TRBJ2-1; D unresolved. V lost 2 bases, J lost 7 bases, and 10 bases lay in between. From germline, CDR1 is SGHRS and CDR2 YFSETQ. The CDR3 extends over 13 amino acids. The CDR3 DNA follows: TGCGCCAGCAGCTTCAGGTCTGGTAATGAGCAGTTCTTC. Its protein product is CASSFRSGNEQFF.

This clone came up once. This chain joins TRBV21-1 and TRBJ2-3; TRBD1 was called by the table and not checked on the DNA. TRBV21-1 is designated a pseudogene. This CDR3 comprises 19 residues. The CDR3 here is CASSSVNKKTALPGDTQYF. The CDR3 bases are TGTGCCAGCAGCAGCGTAAATAAAAAGACAGCTCTCCCAGGAGATACGCAGTATTTT.

CDR3 loop: CASSGWVLESDTQYF. The DNA of the CDR3 is TGTGCCAGCAGTGGCTGGGTGCTGGAGTCAGATACGCAGTATTTT. The chain combines TRBV5-8 with TRBJ2-3, with D unresolved. The ends were cut back, 5 bases at V and 4 bases at J, with 17 bases in the middle. Germline V lookup: CDR1 SGHTS, CDR2 YDEGEE. The CDR3 is 15 residues long.

This rearrangement joins TRBV21-1 to TRBJ2-5; no check of the table's D call, TRBD2, against the DNA was made. TRBV21-1 is tagged as a pseudogene. This CDR3 spans 15 amino acids. CDR3 region: CASSRRGGSQETQYF. The CDR3 DNA is TGTGCCAGCAGCCGGCGGGGGGGATCCCAAGAGACCCAGTACTTC.

The chain uses TRBV9 and TRBJ2-1, with 7 bases identical to TRBD2. V shed 3 bases, J shed 6 bases, and the junction held 9 bases outside the gene matches. There are 15 residues in the CDR3. Germline V CDR1 and CDR2: SGDLS, YYNGEE. The CDR3 spells CASSAQRDQFNEQFF. Written as DNA, the CDR3 is TGTGCCAGCAGCGCCCAGCGGGACCAATTCAATGAGCAGTTCTTC.

This rearrangement joins TRBV7-2 to TRBJ2-1, with 12 positions matching TRBD2. J gave up 5 bases and V 2 bases, and 4 bases lay outside the gene matches. Germline V gene data show CDR1 as SGHTA and CDR2 as FQGNSA. The CDR3 has 16 amino acids. The CDR3 nucleotides read TGTGCCAGCAGCTTAAGACGACTAGCGGGAGACAATGAGCAGTTCTTC. Translated: CASSLRRLAGDNEQFF.

This clone has just one count. The chain recombines TRBV27 with TRBJ2-2; 9 positions agree with TRBD1. The V segment lost 6 bases and the J segment 4 bases; nucleotides outside the gene matches: 6. From germline, CDR1 is MNHEY and CDR2 SMNVEV (reference sequence). This CDR3 is 15 amino acids long. CDR3 loop: CASRGTGRGTGELFF. For the CDR3, the DNA is TGTGCCAGCAGAGGGACAGGGCGAGGCACCGGGGAGCTGTTTTTT.

This clone appeared once. The chain couples TRBV29-1 to TRBJ2-3, with 11 bases aligning to TRBD2. Germline CDR1 SQVTM, CDR2 ANQGSEA. CDR3 length: 13 amino acids. Losses at the gene ends were 3 bases for V and 8 bases for J; bases not matched to a gene: 4. The CDR3 loop reads CSVDGSGGGTQYF. Written as DNA, the CDR3 is TGCAGCGTTGATGGTAGCGGGGGGGGTACGCAGTATTTT.

This rearrangement joins TRBV10-3 to TRBJ2-3; tentative D call: TRBD1 (6 bases). The CDR3 length is 13 residues. Germline values: CDR1 ENHRY, CDR2 SYGVKD. V lost 10 bases to trimming and J lost 2 bases, with 13 bases between them. The CDR3 sequence is CANDRTLTDTQYF. CDR3 nucleotide sequence: TGTGCCAACGACAGGACGCTCACAGATACGCAGTATTTT.

This clone has just a few counts. The V gene is TRBV6-5, the J gene TRBJ2-1; 8 bases line up with TRBD1. V lost 4 bases, J lost 5 bases, and 7 bases stayed unmatched. Germline V gene lookup returns CDR1 MNHEY and CDR2 SVGAGI. The CDR3 length is 15 residues. The CDR3 here is CASSWTGNENNEQFF. CDR3 DNA: TGTGCCAGCAGTTGGACAGGGAATGAAAACAATGAGCAGTTCTTC.

V gene TRBV18 combines with J gene TRBJ1-2; maybe TRBD1 (6 bases). Per the germline V gene, CDR1 is KGHSH and CDR2 is LQKENI. There are 17 residues in the CDR3. Trimming removed 2 bases at V and 4 bases at J, with 20 bases between. CDR3 sequence (DNA): TGTGCCAGCTCACCAATTACCCCGGACAGAGCCCTCTATGGCTACACCTTC. This encodes CASSPITPDRALYGYTF.

The rearrangement links TRBV2 to TRBJ2-5; a possible D gene is TRBD2 (6 bases). CDR1 and CDR2 (germline): SNHLY, FYNNEI. V was cut by 2 bases and J by 6 bases, with 10 bases left in between. The CDR3 length is 13 residues. The CDR3 nucleotides are TGTGCCAGCAGTGAACGCGGGGCCCAGACCCAGTACTTC. Its translation is CASSERGAQTQYF.

This clone was seen just once. The rearrangement joins TRBV3-1 (or the pseudogene TRBV3-2) to TRBJ2-7; tentative D call: TRBD1 (5 bases). The length of the CDR3 is 14 residues. V was shortened by 8 bases and J by 7 bases, with 21 bases between the two germline ends. CDR1 and CDR2 (germline): LGHDT, YNNKEL (reference sequence). CDR3 protein: CASRNSGALGEQYV. The CDR3 bases are TGTGCCAGCCGAAACTCTGGGGCTCTGGGAGAGCAGTACGTC.

This clone was recorded only once. The chain combines TRBV24-1 with TRBJ2-3, with TRBD2 as a possible D gene (6 bases). The CDR3 is made up of 16 amino acids. V lost 5 bases to trimming and J lost 4 bases, with 18 bases between them. CDR1 is KGHDR and CDR2 is SFDVKD in the germline V gene. CDR3 residues: CATSGLGARRADTQYF. The DNA for the CDR3 is TGTGCCACCAGTGGGCTAGGGGCTAGGAGGGCAGATACGCAGTATTTT.

This clone was observed a single time. V gene TRBV30 combines with J gene TRBJ2-1; D is undetermined. This CDR3 comprises 12 residues. V gave up 2 bases and J gave up 12 bases, with 14 bases separating them. CDR1 GTSNPN and CDR2 SVGIG come from the germline V gene (reference sequence). In DNA form, the CDR3 reads TGTGCCTGGAGTATCACACCGGGTGTGCAGTTCTTC. Its translation: CAWSITPGVQFF.

The chain couples TRBV7-2 to TRBJ2-1, with a tentative D call TRBD2 (6 bases). The V gene lost 1 base and the J gene lost 6 bases, with 19 bases spanning the gap. CDR1 SGHTA and CDR2 FQGNSA come from the germline V gene. CDR3 length equals 17 residues. The CDR3 DNA sequence: TGTGCCAGCAGCTTAGGAGGACCGGGAGCAGCCGGCAATGAGCAGTTCTTC. Its translation is CASSLGGPGAAGNEQFF. Supplemented by reference TRBV7-2 and TRBJ2-1, the full variable domain reads GAGVSQSPSNKVTEKGKDVELRCDPISGHTALYWYRQSLGQGLEFLIYFQGNSAPDKSGLPSDRFSAERTGGSVSTLTIQRTQQEDSAVYLCASSLGGPGAAGNEQFFGPGTRLTVL.

This chain uses TRBV7-6 with TRBJ2-5; 10 bases are shared with TRBD2. With V trimmed by 1 base and J by 5 bases, 1 base remained unmatched. This CDR3 is 14 amino acids long. CDR1 is SGHVS, CDR2 FNYEAQ, per germline. The CDR3 here is CASSLVSGRETQYF. The CDR3 DNA reads TGTGCCAGCAGCTTAGTTAGCGGGAGGGAGACCCAGTACTTC.

This chain's CDR3 is CASSLLAGDEQFF. Written as DNA, the CDR3 is TGTGCCAGCAGTTTGTTAGCGGGAGATGAGCAGTTCTTC. V usage is TRBV27 and J usage is TRBJ2-1; 9 nucleotides agree with TRBD2. V gave up 3 bases and J gave up 8 bases; unmatched junction bases: 2. CDR3 length: 13 amino acids. In germline, CDR1 is MNHEY, CDR2 SMNVEV (reference sequence).

The V and J genes are TRBV23-1 and TRBJ2-5; 11 nucleotides align to TRBD1. TRBV23-1 qualifies as an ORF whose function is uncertain. The CDR3 totals 18 residues. The V gene end was trimmed by 0 bases and the J gene end by 1 base; junction bases not matched to a gene: 7. The CDR3 DNA is TGCGCCAGCAGTCAATCCCTTGGGACAGGGGGACCCCAAGAGACCCAGTACTTC. It specifies CASSQSLGTGGPQETQYF.

The V and J genes are TRBV11-2 and TRBJ2-3; 9 bases line up with TRBD2. The CDR3 runs to 18 residues. Germline-derived CDR1 and CDR2 are SGHAT and FQNNGV. The junction had 14 bases not matched to a gene; V was cut back by 5 bases and J by 2 bases. This CDR3 is CASSPRPAVAGVTDTQYF. In DNA, the CDR3 is TGTGCCAGCAGCCCTAGGCCCGCGGTAGCGGGAGTCACAGATACGCAGTATTTT.

The chain combines TRBV27 with TRBJ2-1, with 9 bases aligning to TRBD2. The germline V gene encodes CDR1 MNHEY and CDR2 SMNVEV (reference sequence). CDR3 length equals 16 residues. V shed 3 bases, J shed 7 bases, and the junction held 10 bases outside the gene matches. CDR3 protein: CASSLVGGRAGNEQFF. The CDR3 DNA reads TGTGCCAGCAGTTTGGTTGGCGGGAGGGCCGGGAATGAGCAGTTCTTC.

The chain has TRBV19 and TRBJ1-5; 7 positions match TRBD1. The germline V gene has CDR1 LNHDA and CDR2 SQIVND (reference sequence). The CDR3 extends over 16 amino acids. V gave up 4 bases and J gave up 3 bases; unmatched junction bases: 9. The CDR3 nucleotides read TGTGCCAGTAGTAGGATCCGGGACAGCCTCAATCAGCCCCAGCATTTT. It is translated as CASSRIRDSLNQPQHF.

The chain uses TRBV5-5 and TRBJ2-1; 8 positions agree with TRBD1. The CDR3 runs 16 residues. Germline trimming cut 0 bases from V and 2 bases from J; bases unmatched to any gene: 4. The germline V gene has CDR1 SGHKS and CDR2 YYEKEE (reference sequence). The CDR3 bases are TGTGCCAGCAGCTTGGTGGACAGGGCCGCCTACAATGAGCAGTTCTTC. It specifies CASSLVDRAAYNEQFF.

This rearrangement joins TRBV5-1 to TRBJ2-1; 7 bases fit TRBD2. This CDR3 spans 14 amino acids. The germline V gene encodes CDR1 SGHRS and CDR2 YFSETQ. The J segment lost 10 bases and the V segment lost 3 bases, leaving 10 bases of the junction unmatched. The CDR3 reads CASSWLAAGGEQFF. The CDR3 DNA sequence: TGCGCCAGCAGCTGGCTAGCGGCGGGCGGGGAGCAGTTCTTC. Based on the CDR3 plus reference TRBV5-1 and TRBJ2-1, the full variable domain is KAGVTQTPRYLIKTRGQQVTLSCSPISGHRSVSWYQQTPGQGLQFLFEYFSETQRNKGNFPGRFSGRQFSNSRSEMNVSTLELGDSALYLCASSWLAAGGEQFFGPGTRLTVL.

The chain combines TRBV5-1 with TRBJ2-3, with 7 bases fitting TRBD2. The CDR3 length is 16 residues. Germline values: CDR1 SGHRS, CDR2 YFSETQ. The ends lost 0 bases at V and 0 bases at J; junction bases unmatched: 4. CDR3 coding DNA: TGCGCCAGCAGCTTGGAGCCTAGCGGAAGCACAGATACGCAGTATTTT. Its translation: CASSLEPSGSTDTQYF.

The chain combines TRBV11-2 with TRBJ1-1; 7 nucleotides align to TRBD1. Germline V gives CDR1 SGHAT, CDR2 FQNNGV. This CDR3 is 14 amino acids long. Trimming cost V 6 bases and J 5 bases; bases outside gene matches: 9. CDR3 nucleotide sequence: TGTGCCAGCAGACGCGACAGGGTGGCGACTGAAGCTTTCTTT. Translation: CASRRDRVATEAFF.

Here the CDR3 reads CAISETEGNQPQHF. In DNA, the CDR3 is TGTGCCATCAGTGAGACAGAAGGCAATCAGCCCCAGCATTTT. The V and J genes are TRBV10-3 and TRBJ1-5; D not resolved. This CDR3 has 14 amino acids. V dropped 2 bases and J dropped 2 bases, with 7 bases sitting between them. Germline assignment: CDR1 ENHRY and CDR2 SYGVKD.

The J gene is TRBJ2-1, the V gene TRBV15; TRBD1 might be the D (5 bases). Germline V lookup: CDR1 LNHNV, CDR2 YYDKDF (reference sequence). V lost 1 base to trimming and J lost 0 bases, with 7 bases between them. The CDR3 contains 15 residues. DNA of the CDR3: TGTGCCACCAGCAGAGGCAGGGACTCCTACAATGAGCAGTTCTTC. Translation gives CATSRGRDSYNEQFF.

The rearrangement links TRBV11-2 to TRBJ1-2, with a tentative D call TRBD1 (5 bases). Trimming took off 5 bases at V and 5 bases at J, with 15 bases between the two ends. The CDR3 is made up of 14 amino acids. Germline CDR1 and CDR2: SGHAT and FQNNGV. Here the CDR3 DNA reads TGTGCCAGCAGCCATATAAAGGGGAAGTATGGCTACACCTTC. Translated: CASSHIKGKYGYTF.

V and J are TRBV9 and TRBJ1-2; possible D gene TRBD1, 5 bases. Per the germline V gene, CDR1 is SGDLS and CDR2 is YYNGEE. This CDR3 region has 13 residues. V lost 0 bases, J lost 7 bases, and 10 bases lay in between. In DNA, the CDR3 is TGTGCCAGCAGCGTAGCAGGGATCGGTGGCTACACCTTC. As protein: CASSVAGIGGYTF.